The source of this TCR beta chain is a study of sequential checkpoint blockade in melanoma. On the study more broadly: Both treatment sequences were followed by maintenance nivolumab.

TCRdb keeps only in-frame clones here, not all; method: immunoSEQ multiplex PCR. The sample consists of fewer than 15,000 clones, around 77% of them appearing once. CDR1 and CDR2 (germline): MNHEY, SVGAGI. Trimming left V 11 bases short and J 5 bases short, with 16 bases between. The CDR3 is made up of 12 amino acids. As for treatment: randomized to nivolumab then ipilimumab (arm A) or the reverse (arm B). PBMC sorting kept live CD3+CD8+ cells without CD19 or CD56. This TCR came from a human patient with melanoma. Some clones in this sample may be carry-over from other donors' samples. This chain uses TRBV6-5 with TRBJ2-7; D may be TRBD2 (7 bases). Sample: CD8+ T cells sorted from blood (inferred from file names), taken from a patient given nivolumab and ipilimumab in sequence. CDR3 sequence reads: CAAGARSHEQYF. The CDR3 DNA reads as TGTGCCGCGGGGGCTCGTAGTCACGAGCAGTACTTC.